This TCR beta chain was found in a study of T cell responses to AZD1222 COVID-19 vaccine. Measured with immunoSEQ multiplex PCR; TCRdb has only the in-frame clones, and not every one. Found here are some 280,000 clones, roughly 93% of them singletons; the top ten hold roughly 0.5%. The CDR3 is 14 amino acids. The germline V and J ends were trimmed by 7 bases and 4 bases, with 16 bases remaining between them. Germline values: CDR1 MNHEY, CDR2 SVGAGI. The chain recombines TRBV6-5 with TRBJ1-2; D is perhaps TRBD1 (5 bases). This clonotype was obtained from an adult who received the AZD1222 COVID-19 vaccine. Sequencing used peripheral blood, obtained 28 days after the second AZD1222 dose. CDR3 in DNA: TGTGCCAGCACCGAAAGGGGCTTAAGCTATGGCTACACCTTC. Translation gives CASTERGLSYGYTF.